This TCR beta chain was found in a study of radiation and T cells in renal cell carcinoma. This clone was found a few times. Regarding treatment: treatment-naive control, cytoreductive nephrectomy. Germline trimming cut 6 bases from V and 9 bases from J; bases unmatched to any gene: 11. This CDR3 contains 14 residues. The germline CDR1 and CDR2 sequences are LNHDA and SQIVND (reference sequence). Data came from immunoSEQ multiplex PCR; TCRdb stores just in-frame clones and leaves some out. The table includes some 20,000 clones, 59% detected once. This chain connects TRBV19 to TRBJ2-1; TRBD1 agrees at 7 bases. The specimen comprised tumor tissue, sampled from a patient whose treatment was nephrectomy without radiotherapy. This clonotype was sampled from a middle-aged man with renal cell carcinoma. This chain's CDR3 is CASSRYTTGAEQFF. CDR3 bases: TGTGCCAGTAGCAGATATACAACAGGGGCTGAGCAGTTCTTC.